This T cell receptor beta chain was captured by sequencing in a study of spatial heterogeneity in lung cancer. Between the trimmed V and J ends, which lost 1 base and 7 bases, there was a span of 10 bases. The CDR3 has 14 residues. Germline CDR1 MDHEN, CDR2 SYDVKM. Points from the study as a whole: Among blood samples, ubiquitous expanded tumor TCRs appeared more at resection than at follow-up.

Time point noted: sample taken at primary tumor resection. Without sorting, whole RNA was sequenced from tumor, nontumor lung or frozen PBMC. In TCRdb, the 5' RACE reads were re-called with MiXCR into one record per CDR3 protein. This table holds under 30,000 distinct CDR3 sequences, approximately 5% found once. At least ten counts were recorded for this clonotype. Its target is unknown. Here the sequenced sample was PBMCs, taken at surgery. The J gene is TRBJ1-4, the V gene TRBV28; D call uncertain. The TCR originated in a male donor with early-stage non-small cell lung cancer. The CDR3 here is CASSLSHQGEKLFF. The CDR3 DNA is TGTGCCAGCAGTTTATCTCACCAAGGTGAAAAACTGTTTTTT.